This TCR beta chain appears in the sequencing data of a study of control samples from healthy donors and cancer patients. This CDR3 has 15 residues. CDR1 and CDR2 from the germline V gene are MNHEY and SMNVEV (reference sequence). After removal of 6 bases from V and 3 bases from J, the junction contained 4 bases not matched to a gene. Sequencing used immunoSEQ multiplex PCR; TCRdb keeps in-frame clones, though not all of them. This sample has roughly 140,000 clones; about nine tenths occur once, and the top ten carry less than 5.5%. This sequence originates from a man aged 25-40 years in good health. The sample comprised blood. The rearrangement links TRBV27 to TRBJ2-1; 11 bases fit TRBD2. DNA of the CDR3: TGTGCCAGCAGATTAGCGGGAGGGGACTACAATGAGCAGTTCTTC. Translation: CASRLAGGDYNEQFF.